The 2 T cell receptor beta chains given below trace back to one sample, sequenced in a study of cytomegalovirus exposure and HLA in healthy donors. Using immunoSEQ multiplex PCR, the repertoire was profiled, and TCRdb retains in-frame clones only, with some absent. The data hold some 110,000 clones, with over 90% observed a single time. The sample consisted of PBMCs. The source is a woman younger than 30 in good health and CMV-seronegative.

This rearrangement joins TRBV5-1 to TRBJ2-7; 7 bases match TRBD1. The junction had 15 bases not matched to a gene; V was cut back by 0 bases and J by 3 bases. This CDR3 contains 18 residues. Germline CDR1 reads SGHRS; CDR2 reads YFSETQ. As DNA, the CDR3 is TGCGCCAGCAGCTTGGACGGCAAGGGGGCCAATCTGGACTACGAGCAGTACTTC. Protein: CASSLDGKGANLDYEQYF. Together with reference TRBV5-1 and TRBJ2-7, the CDR3 gives the full variable domain: KAGVTQTPRYLIKTRGQQVTLSCSPISGHRSVSWYQQTPGQGLQFLFEYFSETQRNKGNFPGRFSGRQFSNSRSEMNVSTLELGDSALYLCASSLDGKGANLDYEQYFGPGTRLTVT.

The rearrangement joins TRBV11-3 to TRBJ2-3, with TRBD1 matching 8 bases. The CDR3 is 13 amino acids. V shed 9 bases, J shed 2 bases, and the junction held 4 bases outside the gene matches. CDR1 is SGHNT, CDR2 YENEEA, per germline. The CDR3 loop reads CASGDRYTDTQYF. DNA of the CDR3: TGTGCCAGTGGGGACAGGTACACAGATACGCAGTATTTT. Using reference TRBV11-3 and TRBJ2-3 for the parts outside the CDR3, the full variable domain is EAGVVQSPRYKIIEKKQPVAFWCNPISGHNTLYWYLQNLGQGPELLIRYENEEAVDDSQLPKDRFSAERLKGVDSTLKIQPAELGDSAVYLCASGDRYTDTQYFGPGTRLTVL.